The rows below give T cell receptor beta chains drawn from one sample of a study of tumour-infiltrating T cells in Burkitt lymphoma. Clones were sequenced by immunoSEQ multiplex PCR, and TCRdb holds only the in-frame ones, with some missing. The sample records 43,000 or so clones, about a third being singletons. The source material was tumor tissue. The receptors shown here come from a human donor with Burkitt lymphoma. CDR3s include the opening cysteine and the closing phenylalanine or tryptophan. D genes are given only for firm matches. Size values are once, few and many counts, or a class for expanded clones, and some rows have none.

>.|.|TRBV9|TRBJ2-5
CASSVLGETQYF
TGTGCCAGCAGCGTATTAGGGGAGACCCAGTACTTC
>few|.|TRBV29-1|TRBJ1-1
CSVGDGTEAFF
TGCAGCGTGGGAGATGGGACTGAAGCTTTCTTT
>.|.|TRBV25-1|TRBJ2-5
CASSEWAGIVETQYF
TGTGCCAGCAGTGAATGGGCAGGGATAGTTGAGACCCAGTACTTC
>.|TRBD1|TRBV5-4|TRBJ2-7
CASSRFGTGTEQYF
TGTGCCAGCAGCCGCTTCGGGACAGGGACCGAGCAGTACTTC
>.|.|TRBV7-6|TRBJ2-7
CASSEGPNYEQYF
TGTGCCAGCAGCGAGGGACCAAACTACGAGCAGTACTTC
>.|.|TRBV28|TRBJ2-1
CASPLGNEQFF
TGTGCCTCACCTTTAGGGAATGAGCAGTTCTTC
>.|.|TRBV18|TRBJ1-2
CASSPPGGYPGYTF
TGTGCCAGCTCACCCCCCGGGGGCTATCCTGGCTACACCTTC
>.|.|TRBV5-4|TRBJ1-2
CASSHSQGSYGYTF
TGTGCCAGCAGCCACTCCCAGGGTTCCTATGGCTACACCTTC
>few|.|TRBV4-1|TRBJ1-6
CASRGVRNSPLHF
TGCGCCAGCAGGGGGGTTCGGAATTCACCCCTCCACTTT
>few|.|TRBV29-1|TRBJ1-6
CSVLLGSGNSPLHF
TGCAGCGTTCTTTTGGGTAGTGGTAATTCACCCCTCCACTTT
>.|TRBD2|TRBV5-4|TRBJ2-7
CASSFGGAYEQYF
TGTGCCAGCAGCTTCGGGGGGGCCTACGAGCAGTACTTC
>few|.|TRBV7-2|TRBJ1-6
CASSLVYGRNSPLHF
TGTGCCAGCAGCTTAGTGTATGGTCGTAATTCACCCCTCCACTTT
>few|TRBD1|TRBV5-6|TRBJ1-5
CASSLWDRYNQPQHF
TGTGCCAGCAGCCTATGGGACAGGTACAATCAGCCCCAGCATTTT
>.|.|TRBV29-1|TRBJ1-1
CSALIAWGTEAFF
TGCAGCGCCCTGATAGCGTGGGGAACTGAAGCTTTCTTT
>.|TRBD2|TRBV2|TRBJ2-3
CASSIAGGTDTQYF
TGTGCCAGCAGTATAGCGGGGGGCACAGATACGCAGTATTTT
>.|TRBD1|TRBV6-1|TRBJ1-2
CATTGGGYTF
TGTGCCACCACAGGGGGAGGCTACACCTTC